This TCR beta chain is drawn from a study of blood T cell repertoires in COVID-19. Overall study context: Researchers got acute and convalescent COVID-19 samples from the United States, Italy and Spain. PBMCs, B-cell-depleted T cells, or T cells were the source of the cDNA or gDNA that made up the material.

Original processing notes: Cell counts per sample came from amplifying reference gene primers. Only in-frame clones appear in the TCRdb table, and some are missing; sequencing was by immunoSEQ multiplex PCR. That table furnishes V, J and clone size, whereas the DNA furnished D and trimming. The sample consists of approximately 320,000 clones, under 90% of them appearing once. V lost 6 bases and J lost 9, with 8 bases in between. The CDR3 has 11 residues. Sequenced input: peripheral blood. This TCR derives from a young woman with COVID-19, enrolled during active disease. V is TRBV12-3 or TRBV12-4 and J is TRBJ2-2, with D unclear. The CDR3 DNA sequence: TGTGCCAGCAGCCCGGGTAGGGAGCTGTTTTTT. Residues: CASSPGRELFF.